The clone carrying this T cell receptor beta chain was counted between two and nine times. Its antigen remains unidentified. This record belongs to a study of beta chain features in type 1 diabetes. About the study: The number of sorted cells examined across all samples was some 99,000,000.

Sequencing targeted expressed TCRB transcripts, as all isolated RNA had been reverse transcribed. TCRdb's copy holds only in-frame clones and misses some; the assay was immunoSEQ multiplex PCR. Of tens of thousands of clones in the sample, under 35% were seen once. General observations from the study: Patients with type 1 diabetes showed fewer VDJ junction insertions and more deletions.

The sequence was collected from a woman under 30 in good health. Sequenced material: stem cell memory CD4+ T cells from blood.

CDR3 amino acids: CASSQTGTGDEKLFF. The CDR3, as DNA: TGTGCCAGCAGCCAAACGGGGACAGGGGATGAAAAACTGTTTTTT. The chain uses TRBV2 and TRBJ1-4; TRBD1 agrees at 10 bases. V was pared by 6 bases and J by 6 bases, with 7 bases of the junction left unmatched. CDR1 is SNHLY and CDR2 is FYNNEI in the germline V gene. The CDR3 loop spans 15 amino acids. The entire variable domain, with the rest obtained from reference TRBV2 and TRBJ1-4, is as follows: EPEVTQTPSHQVTQMGQEVILRCVPISNHLYFYWYRQILGQKVEFLVSFYNNEISEKSEIFDDQFSVERPDGSNFTLKIRSTKLEDSAMYFCASSQTGTGDEKLFFGSGTQLSVL.